This T cell receptor (beta chain) emerged from a study of type 1 regulatory T cells (dated by TCRdb to the early 2020s). About the study as a whole: An in vitro protocol by which a Tr1-enriched, alloantigen-specific CD4 T cell product named T-allo10 was generated was characterized in the study. T-allo10 was being tested clinically in patients with hematological malignancies who were undergoing allogeneic hematopoietic stem cell transplantation.

The sequencer was an Illumina MiSeq. Using fastp trimming at Q25 and MiXCR clonotype assembly, TCRdb reanalyzed the public sequencing data and kept in-frame beta chains. Each record represents a unique CDR3 protein, reported with the most common genes and DNA among its rows. Across this sample there are more than 60,000 distinct CDR3 sequences, with approximately 60% seen only once. Together, the top ten hold 1.5% to 2% of the sample. Note on this clonotype: The target of this receptor is not known. Per-base quality was not reported, and no clone a single base away is much larger than it.

Study-level results and caveats: Tr1 cells showed a more restricted TCR repertoire than non-Tr1 cells, which the study interpreted as alloantigen-induced clonal expansion.

Relative to germline, V is 2 bases shorter and J is 5 bases shorter, with 10 bases between their ends. The germline V gene specifies SGHTA as CDR1 and FQGNSA as CDR2. The CDR3, cysteine through phenylalanine, is 13 amino acids long. The only DNA kept is the CDR3, 39 bases in frame from the first base. The source is a human donor in good health. The chain is assembled from TRBV7-2 and TRBJ2-7; TRBD2 is a possible D gene, resting on 5 matching bases. The sequencing input was cultured non-Tr1 T cells, either the whole culture or a sorted T cell fraction (not recorded which). Interpreted using the paper, the cell subset or site label stands for: non-Tr1 population from the T-allo10 product. The bases read TGTGCCAGCAGCTTAACGTTCGGGGACGAGCAGTACTTC. It encodes CASSLTFGDEQYF. Reference TRBV7-2 and TRBJ2-7 proteins supply the regions before and after the CDR3; the full variable domain is: GAGVSQSPSNKVTEKGKDVELRCDPISGHTALYWYRQSLGQGLEFLIYFQGNSAPDKSGLPSDRFSAERTGGSVSTLTIQRTQQEDSAVYLCASSLTFGDEQYFGPGTRLTVT.